This T cell receptor (beta chain) comes out of a study of response to subunit inactivated influenza vaccine. Overall study results and limits: The authors proposed limited new T cell recruitment per seasonal influenza vaccination.

A word on this clonotype: The antigen is undetermined.

TCRdb re-called the RT-PCR reads through MiXCR, storing one row per CDR3 protein. The table records about 160,000 distinct CDR3 sequences, approximately 10% of them present only once. The material was non-naive T cells sorted from PBMCs, obtained about 40 days after vaccination. This clonotype was sampled from a man aged 45-60 years who received an inactivated influenza vaccine.

The CDR3 region is CASSSGGTGGPGTQYF. CDR3 sequence (DNA): TGTGCCAGCAGTTCCGGTGGGACAGGGGGGCCGGGTACGCAGTATTTT. The rearrangement links TRBV25-1 to TRBJ2-3; 11 bases match TRBD1. The J segment lost 8 bases and the V segment lost 5 bases, leaving 12 bases of the junction unmatched. CDR1 is MGHDK and CDR2 is SYGVNS in the germline V gene. CDR3 length: 16 residues. Variable domain in full (rest from reference TRBV25-1 and TRBJ2-3): EADIYQTPRYLVIGTGKKITLECSQTMGHDKMYWYQQDPGMELHLIHYSYGVNSTEKGDLSSESTVSRIRTEHFPLTLESARPSHTSQYLCASSSGGTGGPGTQYFGPGTRLTVL.